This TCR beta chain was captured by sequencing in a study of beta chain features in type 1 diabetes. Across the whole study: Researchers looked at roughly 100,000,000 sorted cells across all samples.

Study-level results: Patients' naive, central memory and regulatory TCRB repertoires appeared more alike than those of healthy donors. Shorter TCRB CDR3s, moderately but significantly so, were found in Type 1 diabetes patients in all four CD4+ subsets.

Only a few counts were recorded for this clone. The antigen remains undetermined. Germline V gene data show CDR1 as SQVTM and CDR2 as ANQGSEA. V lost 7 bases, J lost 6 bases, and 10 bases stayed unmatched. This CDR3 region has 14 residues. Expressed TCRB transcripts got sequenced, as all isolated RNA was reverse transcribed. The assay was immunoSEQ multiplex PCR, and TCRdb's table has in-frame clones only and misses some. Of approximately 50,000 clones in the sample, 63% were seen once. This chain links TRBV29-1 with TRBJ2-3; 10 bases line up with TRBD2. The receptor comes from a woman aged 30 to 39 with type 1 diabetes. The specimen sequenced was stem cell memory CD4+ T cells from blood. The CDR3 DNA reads TGCAGCGCGGCGCTAACTAGCGGGAAGGATACGCAGTATTTT. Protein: CSAALTSGKDTQYF.